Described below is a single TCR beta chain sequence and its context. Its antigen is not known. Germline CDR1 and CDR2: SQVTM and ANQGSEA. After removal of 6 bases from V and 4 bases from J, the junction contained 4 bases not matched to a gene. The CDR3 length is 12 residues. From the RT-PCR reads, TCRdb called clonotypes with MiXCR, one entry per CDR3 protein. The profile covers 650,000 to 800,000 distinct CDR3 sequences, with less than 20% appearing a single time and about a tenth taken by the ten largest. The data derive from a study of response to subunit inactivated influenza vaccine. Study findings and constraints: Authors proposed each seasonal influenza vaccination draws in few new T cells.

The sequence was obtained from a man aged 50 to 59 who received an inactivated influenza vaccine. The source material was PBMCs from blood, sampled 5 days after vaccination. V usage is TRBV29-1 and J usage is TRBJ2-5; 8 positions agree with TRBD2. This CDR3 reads CSVRTSPETQYF. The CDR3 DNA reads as TGCAGCGTGCGGACTAGCCCAGAGACCCAGTACTTC.